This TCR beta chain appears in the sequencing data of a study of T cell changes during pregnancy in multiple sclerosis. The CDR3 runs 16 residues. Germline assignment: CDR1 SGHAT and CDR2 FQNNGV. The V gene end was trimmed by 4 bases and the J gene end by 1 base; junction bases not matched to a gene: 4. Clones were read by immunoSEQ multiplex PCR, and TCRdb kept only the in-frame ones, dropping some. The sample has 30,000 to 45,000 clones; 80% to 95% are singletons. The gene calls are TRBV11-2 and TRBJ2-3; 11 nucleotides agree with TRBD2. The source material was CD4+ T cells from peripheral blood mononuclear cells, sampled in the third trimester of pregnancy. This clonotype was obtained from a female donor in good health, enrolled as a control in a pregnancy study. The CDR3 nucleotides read TGTGCCAGCAGCTCGAAACTAGCGGGGGGCACAGATACGCAGTATTTT. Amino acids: CASSSKLAGGTDTQYF.